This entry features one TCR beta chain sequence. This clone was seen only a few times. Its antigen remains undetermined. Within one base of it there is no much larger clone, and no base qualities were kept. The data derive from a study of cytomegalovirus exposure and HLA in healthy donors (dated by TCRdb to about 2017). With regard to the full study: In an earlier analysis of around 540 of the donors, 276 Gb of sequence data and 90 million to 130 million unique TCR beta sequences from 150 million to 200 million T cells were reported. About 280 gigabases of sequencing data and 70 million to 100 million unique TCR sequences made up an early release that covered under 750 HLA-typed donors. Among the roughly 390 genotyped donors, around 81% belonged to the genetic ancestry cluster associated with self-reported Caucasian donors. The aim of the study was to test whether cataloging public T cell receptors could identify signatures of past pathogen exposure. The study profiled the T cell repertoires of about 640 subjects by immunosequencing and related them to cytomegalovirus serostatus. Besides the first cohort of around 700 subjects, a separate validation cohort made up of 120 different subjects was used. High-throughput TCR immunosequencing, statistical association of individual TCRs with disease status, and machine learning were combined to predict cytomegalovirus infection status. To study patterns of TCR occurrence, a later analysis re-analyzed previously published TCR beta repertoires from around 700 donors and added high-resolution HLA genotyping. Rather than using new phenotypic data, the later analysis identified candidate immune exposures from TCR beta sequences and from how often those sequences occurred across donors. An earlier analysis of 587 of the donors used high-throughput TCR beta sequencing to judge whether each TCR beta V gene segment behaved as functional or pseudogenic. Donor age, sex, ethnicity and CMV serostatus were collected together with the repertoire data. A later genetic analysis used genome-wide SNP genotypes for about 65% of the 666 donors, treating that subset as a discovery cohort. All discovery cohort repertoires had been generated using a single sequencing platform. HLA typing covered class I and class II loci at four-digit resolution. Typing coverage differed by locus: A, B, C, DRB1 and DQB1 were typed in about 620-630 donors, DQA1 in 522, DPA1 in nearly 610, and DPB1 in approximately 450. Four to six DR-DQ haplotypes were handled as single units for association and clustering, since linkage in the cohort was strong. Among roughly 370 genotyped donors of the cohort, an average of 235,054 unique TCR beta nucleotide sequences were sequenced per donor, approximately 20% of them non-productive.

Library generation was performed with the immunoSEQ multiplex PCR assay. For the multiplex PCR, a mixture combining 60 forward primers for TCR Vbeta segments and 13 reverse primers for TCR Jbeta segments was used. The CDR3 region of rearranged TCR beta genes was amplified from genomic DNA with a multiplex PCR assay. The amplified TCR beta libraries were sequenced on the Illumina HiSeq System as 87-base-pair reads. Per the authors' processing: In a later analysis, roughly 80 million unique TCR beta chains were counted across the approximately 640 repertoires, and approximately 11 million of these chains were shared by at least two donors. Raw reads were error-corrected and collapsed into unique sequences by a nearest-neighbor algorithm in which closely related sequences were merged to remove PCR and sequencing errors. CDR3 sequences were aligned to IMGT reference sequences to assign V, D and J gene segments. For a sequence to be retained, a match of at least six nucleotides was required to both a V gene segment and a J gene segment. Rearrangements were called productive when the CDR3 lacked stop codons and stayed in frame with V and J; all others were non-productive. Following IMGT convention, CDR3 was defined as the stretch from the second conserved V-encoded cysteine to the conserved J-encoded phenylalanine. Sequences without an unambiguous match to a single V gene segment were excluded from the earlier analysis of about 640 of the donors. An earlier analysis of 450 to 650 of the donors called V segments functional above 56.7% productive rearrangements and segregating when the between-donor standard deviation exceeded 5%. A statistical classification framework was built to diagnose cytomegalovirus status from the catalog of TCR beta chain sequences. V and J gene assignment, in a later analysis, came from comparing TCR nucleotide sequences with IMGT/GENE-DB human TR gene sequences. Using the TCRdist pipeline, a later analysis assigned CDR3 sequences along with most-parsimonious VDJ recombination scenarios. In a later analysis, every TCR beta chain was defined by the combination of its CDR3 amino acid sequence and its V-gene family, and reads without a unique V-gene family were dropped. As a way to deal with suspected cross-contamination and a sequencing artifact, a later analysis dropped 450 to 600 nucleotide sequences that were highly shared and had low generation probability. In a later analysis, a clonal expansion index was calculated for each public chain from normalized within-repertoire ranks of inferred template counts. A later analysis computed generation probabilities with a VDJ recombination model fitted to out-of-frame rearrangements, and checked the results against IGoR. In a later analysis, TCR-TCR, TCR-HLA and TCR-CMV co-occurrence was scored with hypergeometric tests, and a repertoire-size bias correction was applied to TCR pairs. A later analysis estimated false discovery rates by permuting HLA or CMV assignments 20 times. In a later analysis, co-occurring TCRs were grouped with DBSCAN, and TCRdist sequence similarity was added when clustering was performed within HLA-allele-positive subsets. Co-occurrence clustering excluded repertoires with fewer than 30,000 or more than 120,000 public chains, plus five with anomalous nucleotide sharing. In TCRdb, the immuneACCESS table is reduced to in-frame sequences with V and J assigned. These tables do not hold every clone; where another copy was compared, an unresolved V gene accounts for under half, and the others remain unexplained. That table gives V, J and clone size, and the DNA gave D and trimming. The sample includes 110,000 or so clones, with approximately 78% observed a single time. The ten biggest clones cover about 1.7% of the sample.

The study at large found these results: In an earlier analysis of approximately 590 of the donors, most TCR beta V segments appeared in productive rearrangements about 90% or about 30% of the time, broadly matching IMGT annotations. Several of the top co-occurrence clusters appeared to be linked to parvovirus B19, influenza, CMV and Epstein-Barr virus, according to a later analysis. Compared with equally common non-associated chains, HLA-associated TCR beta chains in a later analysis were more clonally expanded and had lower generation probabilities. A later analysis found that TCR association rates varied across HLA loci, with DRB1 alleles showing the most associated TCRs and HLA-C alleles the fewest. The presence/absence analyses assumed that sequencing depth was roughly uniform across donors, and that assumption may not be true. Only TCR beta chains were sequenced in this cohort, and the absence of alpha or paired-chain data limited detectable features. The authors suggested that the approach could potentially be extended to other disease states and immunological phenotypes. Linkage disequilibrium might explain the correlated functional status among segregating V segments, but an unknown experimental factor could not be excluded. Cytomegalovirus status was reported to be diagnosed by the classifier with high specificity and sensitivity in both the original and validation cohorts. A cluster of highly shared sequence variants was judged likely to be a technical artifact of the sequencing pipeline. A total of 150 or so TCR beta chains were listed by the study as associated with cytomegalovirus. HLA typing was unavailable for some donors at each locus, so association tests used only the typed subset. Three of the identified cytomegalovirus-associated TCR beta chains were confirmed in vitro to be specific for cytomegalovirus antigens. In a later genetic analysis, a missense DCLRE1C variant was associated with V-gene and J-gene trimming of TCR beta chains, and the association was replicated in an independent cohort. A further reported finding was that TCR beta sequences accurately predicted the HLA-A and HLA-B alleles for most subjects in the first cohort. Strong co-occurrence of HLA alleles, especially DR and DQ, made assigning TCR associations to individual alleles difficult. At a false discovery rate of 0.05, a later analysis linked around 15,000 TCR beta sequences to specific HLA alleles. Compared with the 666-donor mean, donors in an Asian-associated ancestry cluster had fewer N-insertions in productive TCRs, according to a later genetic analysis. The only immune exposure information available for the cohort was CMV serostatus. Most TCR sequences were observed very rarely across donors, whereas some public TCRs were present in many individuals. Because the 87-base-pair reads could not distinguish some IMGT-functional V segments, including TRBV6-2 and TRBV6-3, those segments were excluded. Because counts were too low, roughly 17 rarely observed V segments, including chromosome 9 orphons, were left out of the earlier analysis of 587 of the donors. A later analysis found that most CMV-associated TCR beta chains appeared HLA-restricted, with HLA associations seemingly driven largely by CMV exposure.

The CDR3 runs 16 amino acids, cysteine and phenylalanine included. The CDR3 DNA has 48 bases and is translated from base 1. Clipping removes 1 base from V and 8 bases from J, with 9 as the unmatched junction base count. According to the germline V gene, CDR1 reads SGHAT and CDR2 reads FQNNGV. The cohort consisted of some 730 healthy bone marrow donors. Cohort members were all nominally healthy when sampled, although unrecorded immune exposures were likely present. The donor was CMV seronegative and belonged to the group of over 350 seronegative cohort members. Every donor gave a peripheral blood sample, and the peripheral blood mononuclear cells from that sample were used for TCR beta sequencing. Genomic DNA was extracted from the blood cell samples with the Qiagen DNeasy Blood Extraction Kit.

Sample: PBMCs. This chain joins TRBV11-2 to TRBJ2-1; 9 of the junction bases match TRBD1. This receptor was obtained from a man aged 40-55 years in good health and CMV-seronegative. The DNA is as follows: TGTGCCAGCAGCTTAGCCGACAGGGGGACCGGTCATGAGCAGTTCTTC. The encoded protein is CASSLADRGTGHEQFF.